The rows below give T cell receptor beta chains drawn from one sample of a study of cytomegalovirus exposure and HLA in healthy donors. Profiled with immunoSEQ multiplex PCR; TCRdb holds only in-frame clones, not every one. The table lists roughly 160,000 clones, roughly nine tenths of them singletons. What was sequenced was PBMCs. These receptors all stem from a woman under 40 in good health and CMV-seronegative. The CDR3 runs from the conserved cysteine through the conserved F or W. The order of the fields is D gene, clone size, J gene, V gene, CDR3 DNA, CDR3 protein. A D gene is named only where the DNA matches it firmly. Expanded clones get a size class; other rows say once, few or many, or leave the size out.

d_call: NA; clone_size: NA; j_call: TRBJ1-5; v_call: TRBV10-3; cdr3_nt: TGTGCCATCTCTGGGGGGAAGCAGCCCCAGCATTTT; cdr3_aa: CAISGGKQPQHF
d_call: NA; clone_size: NA; j_call: TRBJ2-7; v_call: TRBV4-3; cdr3_nt: TGCGCCAGCAGCCAGACAGTGGAACCCTACGAGCAGTACTTC; cdr3_aa: CASSQTVEPYEQYF
d_call: TRBD1; clone_size: NA; j_call: TRBJ2-6; v_call: TRBV7-8; cdr3_nt: TGTGCCAGCAGCCCGACAGGGTTCGGGGCCAACGTCCTGACTTTC; cdr3_aa: CASSPTGFGANVLTF
d_call: NA; clone_size: NA; j_call: TRBJ2-2; v_call: TRBV4-3; cdr3_nt: TGCGCCAGCAGTCACAGCCTCTCCGGGGAGCTGTTTTTT; cdr3_aa: CASSHSLSGELFF
d_call: TRBD2; clone_size: few; j_call: TRBJ2-1; v_call: TRBV5-4; cdr3_nt: TGTGCCAGCAGCCCCCCCGGGACTAGCGGTAATGAGCAGTTCTTC; cdr3_aa: CASSPPGTSGNEQFF
d_call: NA; clone_size: once; j_call: TRBJ2-1; v_call: TRBV27; cdr3_nt: TGTGCCAGCGCTTTACAGTACAATGAGCAGTTCTTC; cdr3_aa: CASALQYNEQFF
d_call: NA; clone_size: NA; j_call: TRBJ2-1; v_call: TRBV29-1; cdr3_nt: TGCAGCGCCGCTGGCAGGCTATTCAACAACAATGAGCAGTTCTTC; cdr3_aa: CSAAGRLFNNNEQFF
d_call: NA; clone_size: NA; j_call: TRBJ2-7; v_call: TRBV27; cdr3_nt: TGTGCCAGCAGCCCTCAATCCAGCTACGAGCAGTACTTC; cdr3_aa: CASSPQSSYEQYF
d_call: NA; clone_size: NA; j_call: TRBJ1-1; v_call: TRBV7-2; cdr3_nt: TGTGCCAGCAGCTCCTCAGTGAACACTGAAGCTTTCTTT; cdr3_aa: CASSSSVNTEAFF
d_call: NA; clone_size: NA; j_call: TRBJ1-5; v_call: TRBV28; cdr3_nt: TGTGCCAGCAGTTTCTACTTCAGGGCAACAGAACAGCCCCAGCATTTT; cdr3_aa: CASSFYFRATEQPQHF
d_call: NA; clone_size: NA; j_call: TRBJ1-1; v_call: TRBV2; cdr3_nt: TGTGCCAGCGCGAGAACGGGAACTGAAGCTTTCTTT; cdr3_aa: CASARTGTEAFF
d_call: TRBD1; clone_size: NA; j_call: TRBJ2-7; v_call: TRBV4-1; cdr3_nt: TGCGCCAGCTCCTTAGACAGGGTTCCCTACGAGCAGTACTTC; cdr3_aa: CASSLDRVPYEQYF
d_call: NA; clone_size: NA; j_call: TRBJ2-2; v_call: TRBV28; cdr3_nt: TGTGCCAGCATCCCATGGGAGGGGGGAGGCGGCACCGGGGAGCTGTTTTTT; cdr3_aa: CASIPWEGGGGTGELFF
d_call: NA; clone_size: NA; j_call: TRBJ1-2; v_call: TRBV19; cdr3_nt: TGTGCCAGTAGTAGCAGTAAATATGGCTACACCTTC; cdr3_aa: CASSSSKYGYTF
d_call: NA; clone_size: NA; j_call: TRBJ2-3; v_call: TRBV28; cdr3_nt: TGTGCCAGCTCTCGGGGTGGGACAGATACGCAGTATTTT; cdr3_aa: CASSRGGTDTQYF
d_call: NA; clone_size: NA; j_call: TRBJ1-1; v_call: TRBV14; cdr3_nt: TGTGCCAGCAGCCAAAGGACGGGGGTGCCGGGCACTGAAGCTTTCTTT; cdr3_aa: CASSQRTGVPGTEAFF
d_call: TRBD2; clone_size: few; j_call: TRBJ2-7; v_call: TRBV5-1; cdr3_nt: TGCGCCAGCAGCTTGCGAGGGGGACTAGGGAACTACGAGCAGTACTTC; cdr3_aa: CASSLRGGLGNYEQYF
d_call: NA; clone_size: few; j_call: TRBJ2-7; v_call: TRBV5-4; cdr3_nt: TGTGCCAGCAGCTTCGGGATTTCCTACGAGCAGTACTTC; cdr3_aa: CASSFGISYEQYF
d_call: NA; clone_size: NA; j_call: TRBJ2-4; v_call: TRBV5-4; cdr3_nt: TGTGCCAGCAGCTCCCCCGGCGGGGGCTATACCAAAAACATTCAGTACTTC; cdr3_aa: CASSSPGGGYTKNIQYF
d_call: TRBD1; clone_size: once; j_call: TRBJ2-7; v_call: TRBV5-1; cdr3_nt: TGCGCCAGCAGCCCTCGGGACAGGGGTGTCTACGAGCAGTACTTC; cdr3_aa: CASSPRDRGVYEQYF
d_call: NA; clone_size: NA; j_call: TRBJ2-7; v_call: TRBV4-3; cdr3_nt: TGCGCCAGCAGCCAGGCCCAGGGATACGAGCAGTACTTC; cdr3_aa: CASSQAQGYEQYF
d_call: TRBD1; clone_size: once; j_call: TRBJ2-7; v_call: TRBV28; cdr3_nt: TGTGCCAGCAGTTGGGACAGGAGCTCCTACGAGCAGTACTTC; cdr3_aa: CASSWDRSSYEQYF
d_call: TRBD2; clone_size: NA; j_call: TRBJ2-2; v_call: TRBV27; cdr3_nt: TGTGCCAGCAGTTTACTAGCGGGAGCGAACACCGGGGAGCTGTTTTTT; cdr3_aa: CASSLLAGANTGELFF
d_call: TRBD2; clone_size: NA; j_call: TRBJ2-5; v_call: TRBV27; cdr3_nt: TGTGCCAGCAGACCGCAAACCCTACTAGCGGAAGTGGGGGAGACCCAGTACTTC; cdr3_aa: CASRPQTLLAEVGETQYF
d_call: TRBD1; clone_size: NA; j_call: TRBJ2-7; v_call: TRBV19; cdr3_nt: TGTGCCAGTAGGTTCGGGAAGGAAAGGGGGCACCACGAGCAGTACTTC; cdr3_aa: CASRFGKERGHHEQYF
d_call: NA; clone_size: once; j_call: TRBJ2-7; v_call: TRBV6-1; cdr3_nt: TGTGCCAGCAGTGTAGTGAGGGAGCCAGTTTACGAGCAGTACTTC; cdr3_aa: CASSVVREPVYEQYF
d_call: NA; clone_size: NA; j_call: TRBJ1-2; v_call: TRBV7-2; cdr3_nt: TGTGCCAGCAGCAAAGACAGAAACTATGGCTACACCTTC; cdr3_aa: CASSKDRNYGYTF
d_call: NA; clone_size: NA; j_call: TRBJ1-3; v_call: TRBV6-5; cdr3_nt: TGTGCCAGCAGTCCGTCTGGAAACACCATATATTTT; cdr3_aa: CASSPSGNTIYF
d_call: NA; clone_size: NA; j_call: TRBJ2-1; v_call: TRBV28; cdr3_nt: TGTGCCAGCACGCCGGGACACCCCTCCTACAATGAGCAGTTCTTC; cdr3_aa: CASTPGHPSYNEQFF
d_call: NA; clone_size: NA; j_call: TRBJ1-6; v_call: TRBV15; cdr3_nt: TGTGCCACCAGCAGAAATACAGGGAGCGCTTATTCACCCCTCCACTTT; cdr3_aa: CATSRNTGSAYSPLHF
d_call: TRBD1; clone_size: NA; j_call: TRBJ1-1; v_call: TRBV2; cdr3_nt: TGTGCCAGCAGTGCGAGCCGGGACAGAGAAGCTTTCTTT; cdr3_aa: CASSASRDREAFF
d_call: TRBD1; clone_size: NA; j_call: TRBJ1-2; v_call: TRBV6-5; cdr3_nt: TGTGCCAGCATGTCCGGGACAGTTGGTGGCTACACCTTC; cdr3_aa: CASMSGTVGGYTF
d_call: TRBD2; clone_size: few; j_call: TRBJ2-1; v_call: TRBV10-2; cdr3_nt: TGCGCCAGCAGCAAAGGGACTAGCGGGACGTACAATGAGCAGTTCTTC; cdr3_aa: CASSKGTSGTYNEQFF
d_call: NA; clone_size: NA; j_call: TRBJ1-4; v_call: TRBV18; cdr3_nt: TGTGCCAGCTCACCACCTGAGGGAGGGAGGGCCGAAAAACTGTTTTTT; cdr3_aa: CASSPPEGGRAEKLFF
d_call: NA; clone_size: NA; j_call: TRBJ2-7; v_call: TRBV4-1; cdr3_nt: TGCGCCAGCAGCCAAGATTTTACTGGCAGCAGGGCCTACGAGCAGTACTTC; cdr3_aa: CASSQDFTGSRAYEQYF
d_call: NA; clone_size: NA; j_call: TRBJ1-4; v_call: TRBV28; cdr3_nt: TGTGCCAGCAGTACCTCAAGGGAGGGTACTGAAAAACTGTTTTTT; cdr3_aa: CASSTSREGTEKLFF
d_call: TRBD2; clone_size: NA; j_call: TRBJ2-7; v_call: TRBV2; cdr3_nt: TGTGCCAGCAGTGATAGGAAGGGTCGCCTAGCGGGAGACTTAGTCAGACACGAGCAGTACTTC; cdr3_aa: CASSDRKGRLAGDLVRHEQYF
d_call: NA; clone_size: NA; j_call: TRBJ2-1; v_call: TRBV7-8; cdr3_nt: TGTGCCAGCAGCCTTGACTTTTTACCCTACAATGAGCAGTTCTTC; cdr3_aa: CASSLDFLPYNEQFF
d_call: NA; clone_size: NA; j_call: TRBJ1-1; v_call: TRBV18; cdr3_nt: TGTGCCAGCTCGCGGGAAGGGCAGGGGAACACTGAAGCTTTCTTT; cdr3_aa: CASSREGQGNTEAFF
d_call: NA; clone_size: few; j_call: TRBJ1-1; v_call: TRBV2; cdr3_nt: TGTGCCAGCAAGGGTGGGTCACATTCAGGGGCTTTCTTT; cdr3_aa: CASKGGSHSGAFF
d_call: TRBD1; clone_size: NA; j_call: TRBJ2-7; v_call: TRBV19; cdr3_nt: TGTGCCAGTAGCCCGGGACAGGAGGGCGAGCAGTACTTC; cdr3_aa: CASSPGQEGEQYF
d_call: TRBD1; clone_size: NA; j_call: TRBJ1-4; v_call: TRBV4-3; cdr3_nt: TGCGCCAGCAGCCTCCGATCCCAGGGTTCAGGACAGGGTTGGGCTAATGAAAAACTGTTTTTT; cdr3_aa: CASSLRSQGSGQGWANEKLFF
d_call: TRBD2; clone_size: NA; j_call: TRBJ2-5; v_call: TRBV11-2; cdr3_nt: TGTGCCAGCAGCTACGGTCCGCGGGCTAGCGGGGGTGTGACCCAGTACTTC; cdr3_aa: CASSYGPRASGGVTQYF
d_call: NA; clone_size: NA; j_call: TRBJ2-3; v_call: TRBV28; cdr3_nt: TGTGCCAGCCGAGGTTTTGGCTCCGCTAGCACAGATACGCAGTATTTT; cdr3_aa: CASRGFGSASTDTQYF